The 16 T cell receptor beta chains listed next were all sequenced from one sample in a study of blood T cell repertoires in COVID-19. Here immunoSEQ multiplex PCR was the method, and the copy in TCRdb shows in-frame clones only, minus some. In the table there are 250,000 to 400,000 clones, roughly 85% of which are singletons. The specimen sequenced was PBMCs or T cells enriched from blood (not recorded which). All receptors derive from a woman between 25 and 40 years old who had been exposed to COVID-19.

The CDR3 region has the DNA TGTGCCAGTAGTGCCCGGACAGGGGAAAAGGGCTCCTACGAGCAGTACTTC. This codes for CASSARTGEKGSYEQYF. This chain links TRBV19 with TRBJ2-7; TRBD1 agrees at 9 bases. The CDR3 is made up of 17 amino acids. CDR1 and CDR2 (germline): LNHDA, SQIVND (reference sequence). J was trimmed by 0 bases and V by 5 bases; bases with no gene match: 11.

V gene TRBV28 combines with J gene TRBJ2-7; 11 bases agree with TRBD2. J lost 0 bases, V lost 5 bases, and 12 bases had no gene match. Germline CDR1 reads MDHEN; CDR2 reads SYDVKM. This CDR3 comprises 18 residues. The CDR3 DNA reads TGTGCCAGCAGTCCCAGACTAGCGGGATGGTCGGGCTCCTACGAGCAGTACTTC. Amino acids: CASSPRLAGWSGSYEQYF.

The rearrangement joins TRBV30 to TRBJ2-4, with D tentatively TRBD1 (5 bases). V lost 5 bases, J lost 3 bases, and 17 bases lay in between. The CDR3 has 15 residues. CDR1 GTSNPN and CDR2 SVGIG come from the germline V gene (reference sequence). This chain's CDR3 is CAWDRVGDSKNIQYF. The CDR3 region has the DNA TGTGCCTGGGACCGGGTAGGGGATAGCAAAAACATTCAGTACTTC.

This chain uses TRBV11-2 with TRBJ1-2; 7 positions agree with TRBD1. Germline CDR1 and CDR2: SGHAT and FQNNGV. After removal of 3 bases from V and 6 bases from J, the junction contained 1 base not matched to a gene. The CDR3 has 12 residues. Written as DNA, the CDR3 is TGTGCCAGCAGCTTGACAGGGAATGGCTACACCTTC. It translates to CASSLTGNGYTF.

The chain uses TRBV4-1 and TRBJ2-2, with 9 nucleotides matching TRBD1. In germline, CDR1 is MGHRA, CDR2 YSYEKL. The junction had 2 bases not matched to a gene; V was cut back by 0 bases and J by 0 bases. There are 17 residues in the CDR3. For the CDR3, the DNA is TGCGCCAGCAGCCAAGAGTACAGGGGGCCGAACACCGGGGAGCTGTTTTTT. Its protein is CASSQEYRGPNTGELFF.

This sequence joins TRBV30 and TRBJ2-7; the match to TRBD2 covers 9 bases. The CDR3 is made up of 13 amino acids. J gave up 7 bases and V 3 bases, and 7 bases lay outside the gene matches. Germline V lookup: CDR1 GTSNPN, CDR2 SVGIG (reference sequence). CDR3 in amino acids: CAWSPGLAREQYF. The CDR3, as DNA: TGTGCCTGGAGCCCAGGACTAGCGCGGGAGCAGTACTTC.

The chain joins TRBV19 to TRBJ1-4, with TRBD1 matching over 10 bases. The CDR3 is made up of 13 amino acids. Looked up from germline, CDR1 is LNHDA and CDR2 is SQIVND (reference sequence). With V trimmed by 7 bases and J by 8 bases, 4 bases remained unmatched. CDR3 protein: CASKPGQGEKLFF. For the CDR3, the DNA is TGTGCCAGTAAACCGGGACAGGGGGAAAAACTGTTTTTT.

The chain recombines TRBV5-5 with TRBJ2-7; TRBD1 aligns across 11 bases. Trimming cost V 5 bases and J 9 bases; bases outside gene matches: 7. This CDR3 comprises 13 residues. CDR1 is SGHKS, CDR2 YYEKEE, per germline (reference sequence). CDR3 loop: CASRYGQGAVQYF. The CDR3 nucleotides read TGTGCCAGCAGATATGGACAGGGGGCAGTGCAGTACTTC.

V usage is TRBV6-5 and J usage is TRBJ2-3, with a weak D call TRBD2 (5 bases). Trimming cost V 2 bases and J 0 bases, with 9 bases left between them. This CDR3 is built from 15 residues. In germline, CDR1 is MNHEY, CDR2 SVGAGI. The CDR3 is CASSYASGSTDTQYF. The CDR3 DNA follows: TGTGCCAGCAGTTACGCCAGCGGAAGCACAGATACGCAGTATTTT.

The rearrangement links TRBV5-1 to TRBJ1-1; tentative D call: TRBD1 (6 bases). This CDR3 comprises 13 residues. V was clipped by 0 bases and J by 3 bases, with 6 bases between them. CDR1 SGHRS and CDR2 YFSETQ come from the germline V gene. Here the CDR3 reads CASSLGQDTEAFF. As DNA, the CDR3 is TGCGCCAGCAGCTTGGGACAGGACACTGAAGCTTTCTTT.

The chain couples TRBV5-1 to TRBJ2-3; possible D gene TRBD2, 7 bases. The CDR3 length is 14 residues. Trimming cost V 7 bases and J 2 bases, with 14 bases left between them. Germline CDR1 SGHRS, CDR2 YFSETQ. The CDR3 is CASGGGEDTDTQYF. CDR3 DNA: TGCGCCAGCGGAGGGGGGGAGGACACAGATACGCAGTATTTT.

This rearrangement joins TRBV12-3 or TRBV12-4 to TRBJ2-7, with D maybe TRBD1 (5 bases). Trimming took 1 base from V and 5 from J, leaving 9 bases between them. This CDR3 region has 13 residues. CDR3 bases: TGTGCCAGCAGTTTAGACAGGTCGAACGAGCAGTACTTC. It yields the protein CASSLDRSNEQYF.

V usage is TRBV2 and J usage is TRBJ1-2; 9 nucleotides match TRBD1. The CDR3 length is 14 residues. The ends lost 6 bases at V and 5 bases at J; junction bases unmatched: 7. CDR1 and CDR2 (germline): SNHLY, FYNNEI. CDR3 DNA: TGTGCCAGCAGCCCGACAGGGGGGCGTTATGGCTACACCTTC. This gives the protein CASSPTGGRYGYTF.

The gene calls are TRBV10-3 and TRBJ2-2; TRBD2 is a possible D gene (6 bases). Germline V gives CDR1 ENHRY, CDR2 SYGVKD. Trimming removed 8 bases at V and 4 bases at J, with 14 bases between. The CDR3 is 14 residues long. CDR3 nucleotide sequence: TGTGCCATCCCCCGGGAGCGGTTCACCGGGGAGCTGTTTTTT. Its protein is CAIPRERFTGELFF.

This chain links TRBV24-1 with TRBJ2-5; tentatively, D is TRBD2 (7 bases). The germline gives CDR1 KGHDR, CDR2 SFDVKD. This CDR3 is 16 amino acids long. V was pared by 1 base and J by 5 bases, with 16 bases between. CDR3 residues: CATSDFHREGKETQYF. CDR3 bases: TGTGCCACCAGTGATTTTCACAGGGAGGGCAAGGAGACCCAGTACTTC.

This clone was observed a handful of times. This chain joins TRBV30 and TRBJ1-3; no definite D call. Germline V CDR1 and CDR2: GTSNPN, SVGIG (reference sequence). Deletions cut 0 bases from V and 5 bases from J, with 8 bases between. The CDR3 is made up of 13 amino acids. The CDR3 region is CAWSVPGRNTIYF. The CDR3 bases are TGTGCCTGGAGTGTCCCCGGGAGAAACACCATATATTTT. Full variable domain (outside the CDR3, taken from reference TRBV30 and TRBJ1-3): SQTIHQWPATLVQPVGSPLSLECTVEGTSNPNLYWYRQAAGRGLQLLFYSVGIGQISSEVPQNLSASRPQDRQFILSSKKLLLSDSGFYLCAWSVPGRNTIYFGEGSWLTVV.